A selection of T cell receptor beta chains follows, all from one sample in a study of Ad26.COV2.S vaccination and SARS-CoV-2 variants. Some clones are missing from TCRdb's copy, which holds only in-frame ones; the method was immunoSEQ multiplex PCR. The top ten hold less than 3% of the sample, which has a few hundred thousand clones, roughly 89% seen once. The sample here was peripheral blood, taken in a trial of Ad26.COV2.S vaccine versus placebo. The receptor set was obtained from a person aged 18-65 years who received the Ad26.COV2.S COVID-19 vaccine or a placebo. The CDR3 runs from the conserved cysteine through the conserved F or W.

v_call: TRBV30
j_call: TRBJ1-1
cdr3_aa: CAWSVRQVHGNTEAFF

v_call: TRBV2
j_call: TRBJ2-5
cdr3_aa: CASSRAGQYF

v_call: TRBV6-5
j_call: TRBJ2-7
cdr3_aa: CASSYSMAGLGYEQYF

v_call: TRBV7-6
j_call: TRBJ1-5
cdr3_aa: CASSERQGAAQPQHF

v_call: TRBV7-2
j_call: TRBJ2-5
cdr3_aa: CASSVGGTGSQTQYF

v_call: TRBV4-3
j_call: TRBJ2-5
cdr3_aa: CASSQNRETQYF

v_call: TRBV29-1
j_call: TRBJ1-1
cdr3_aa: CSVRSGLNTEAFF

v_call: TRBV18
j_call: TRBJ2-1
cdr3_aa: CASSLLRPTGFDEQFF

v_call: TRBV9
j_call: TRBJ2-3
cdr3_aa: CASSVPRGDSTDTQYF

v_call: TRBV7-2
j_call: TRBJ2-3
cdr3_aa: CASSLALASLTDTQYF

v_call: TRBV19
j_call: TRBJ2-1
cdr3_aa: CASSISVSSYNEQFF

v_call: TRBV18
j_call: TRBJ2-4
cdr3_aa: CASSPDSSLAKNIQYF

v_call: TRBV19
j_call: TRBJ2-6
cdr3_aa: CASSLTGVGANVLTF

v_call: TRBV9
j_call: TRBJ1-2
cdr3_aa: CASSLDSSGYTF

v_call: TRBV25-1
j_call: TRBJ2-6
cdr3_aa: CATQTDSGANVLTF

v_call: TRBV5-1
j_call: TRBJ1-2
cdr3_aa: CASSNGQVDGYTF

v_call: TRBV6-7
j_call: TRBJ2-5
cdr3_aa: CASGRDTQETQYF

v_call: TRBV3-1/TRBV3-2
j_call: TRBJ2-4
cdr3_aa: CASSHGTVTKNIQYF

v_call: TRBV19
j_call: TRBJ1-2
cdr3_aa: CASKGTGRHYGYTF

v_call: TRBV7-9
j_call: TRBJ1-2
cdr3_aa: CASSLRLGGGADGYTF

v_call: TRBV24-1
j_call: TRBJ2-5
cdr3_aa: CATSSGRAGETQYF

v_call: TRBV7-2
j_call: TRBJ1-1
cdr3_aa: CASSFVLPEAFF

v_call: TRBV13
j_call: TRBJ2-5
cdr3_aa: CASSPGGGETQYF

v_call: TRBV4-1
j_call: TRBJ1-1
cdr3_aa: CASSQLDRLTEAFF

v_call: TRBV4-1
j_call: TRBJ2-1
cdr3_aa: CASSLQVRGGSYNEQFF

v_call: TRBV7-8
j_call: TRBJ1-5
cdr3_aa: CASSQTQGYNQPQHF

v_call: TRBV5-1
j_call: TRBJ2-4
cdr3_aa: CASSLVVGLGLAKNIQYF

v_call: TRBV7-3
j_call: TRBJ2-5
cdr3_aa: CASSLRPMPGETQYF

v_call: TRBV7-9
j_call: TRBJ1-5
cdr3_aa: CASSDDTSNQPQHF

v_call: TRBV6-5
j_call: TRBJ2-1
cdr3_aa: CASSYEGGQLYNEQFF

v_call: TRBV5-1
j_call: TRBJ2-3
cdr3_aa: CASSSTSGGAVDTQYF

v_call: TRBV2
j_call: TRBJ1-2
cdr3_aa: CASSESEGGYTF

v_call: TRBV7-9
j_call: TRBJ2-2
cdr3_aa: CASSLGLAGIFAGELFF

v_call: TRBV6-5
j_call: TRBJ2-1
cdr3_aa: CASRTASSYNEQFF

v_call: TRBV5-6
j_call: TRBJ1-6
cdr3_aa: CASSLAPGQYNSPLHF

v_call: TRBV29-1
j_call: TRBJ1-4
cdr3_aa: CSVQRGRGQGPNEKLFF

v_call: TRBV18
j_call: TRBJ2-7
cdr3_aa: CASSLRSTYEQYF

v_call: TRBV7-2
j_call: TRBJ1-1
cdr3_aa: CASTFSRNTEAFF

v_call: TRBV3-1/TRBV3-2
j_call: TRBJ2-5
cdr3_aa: CASSSTGRAQYF

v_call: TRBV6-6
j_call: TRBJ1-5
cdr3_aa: CASSPYANQPQHF

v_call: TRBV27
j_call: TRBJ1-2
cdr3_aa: CASMQQGNYGYTF

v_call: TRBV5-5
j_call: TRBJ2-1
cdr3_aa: CASSLDMGPYNEQFF

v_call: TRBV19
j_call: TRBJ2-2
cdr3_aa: CASSGQANTGELFF

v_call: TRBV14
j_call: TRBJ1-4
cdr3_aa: CASSPGQNEKLFF

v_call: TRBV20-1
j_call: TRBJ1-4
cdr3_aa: CSASSQGYEKLFF

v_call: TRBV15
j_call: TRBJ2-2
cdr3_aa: CATSRGYLAEGNTGELFF

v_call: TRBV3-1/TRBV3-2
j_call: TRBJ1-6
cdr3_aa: CASSHRGQGASPLHF

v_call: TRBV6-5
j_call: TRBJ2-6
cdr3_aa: CASRHLVSGANVLTF